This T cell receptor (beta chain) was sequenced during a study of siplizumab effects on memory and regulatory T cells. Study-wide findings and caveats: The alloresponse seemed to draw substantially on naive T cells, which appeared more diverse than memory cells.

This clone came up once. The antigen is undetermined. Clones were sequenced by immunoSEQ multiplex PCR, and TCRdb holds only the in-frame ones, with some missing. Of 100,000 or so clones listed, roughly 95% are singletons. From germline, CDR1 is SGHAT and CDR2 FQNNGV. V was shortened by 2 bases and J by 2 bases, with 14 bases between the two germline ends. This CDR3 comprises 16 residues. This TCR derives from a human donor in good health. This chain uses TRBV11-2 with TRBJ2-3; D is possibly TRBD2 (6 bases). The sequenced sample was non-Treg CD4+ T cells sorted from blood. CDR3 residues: CASSLLWAGTTDTQYF. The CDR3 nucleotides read TGTGCCAGCAGCTTACTCTGGGCGGGGACCACAGATACGCAGTATTTT.